This TCR beta chain was retrieved from a study of OX40 agonist ivuxolimab in advanced cancers. Study-level background: Those enrolled were around 87% male, with a mean age of approximately 60 years and ages from roughly 20 to 90. Patients with prior anti-PD-1, anti-PD-L1 or anti-CTLA-4 therapy were eligible; about 41% had some. Study-wide results and caveats: Some nonresponders also had low normalized T-cell clonal expansion. Averaging showed that CD8+ T cells had more expanded clones than CD4+ did.

Data came from immunoSEQ multiplex PCR; TCRdb stores just in-frame clones and leaves some out. Here the sample spans tens of thousands of clones, 80% to 95% being singletons. A word on this clone: Its specificity is unknown.

The V end was cut by 0 bases, the J end by 3 bases, with 11 bases between. Per germline, CDR1 MGHRA and CDR2 YSYEKL. The CDR3 is made up of 15 amino acids. This clonotype originated in an adult with an advanced solid tumor such as melanoma, head and neck, liver or kidney cancer. The chain carries TRBV4-1 and TRBJ1-2, with D maybe TRBD1 (5 bases). Sequenced material: CD4+ or CD8+ T cells sorted from blood, taken in a trial of the OX40 agonist ivuxolimab. The CDR3 spells CASSQDPPGDYGYTF. As DNA, the CDR3 is TGCGCCAGCAGCCAAGATCCCCCGGGGGACTATGGCTACACCTTC.